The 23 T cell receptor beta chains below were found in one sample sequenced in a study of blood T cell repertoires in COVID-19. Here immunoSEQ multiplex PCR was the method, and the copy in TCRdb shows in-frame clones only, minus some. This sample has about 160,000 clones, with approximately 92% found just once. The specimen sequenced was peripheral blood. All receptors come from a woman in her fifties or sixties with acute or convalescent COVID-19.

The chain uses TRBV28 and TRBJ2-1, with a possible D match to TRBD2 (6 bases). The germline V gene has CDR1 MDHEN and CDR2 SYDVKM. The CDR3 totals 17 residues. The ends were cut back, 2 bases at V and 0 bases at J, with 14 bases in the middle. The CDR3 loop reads CASSLPILGSSYNEQFF. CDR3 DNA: TGTGCCAGCAGTTTACCTATACTCGGGAGCTCCTACAATGAGCAGTTCTTC.

Written as DNA, the CDR3 is TGTGCCATCAGTGAAACCCAGACAGGCCGGAACGAAAAACTGTTTTTT. Protein sequence: CAISETQTGRNEKLFF. This chain connects TRBV10-3 to TRBJ1-4; tentatively, D is TRBD1 (6 bases). V was cut by 3 bases and J by 8 bases, with 19 bases left in between. CDR1 and CDR2 from the germline V gene are ENHRY and SYGVKD. The CDR3 runs 16 residues.

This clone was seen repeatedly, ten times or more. The CDR3 region is CASSPSGGGREQYF. CDR3 DNA sequence: TGTGCCAGCTCACCCTCCGGGGGAGGGCGGGAGCAGTACTTC. The rearrangement links TRBV18 to TRBJ2-7; TRBD2 matches 7 bases. CDR3 length: 14 residues. V trimming: 3 bases; J trimming: 7 bases; junction bases outside the gene matches: 9. Germline assignment: CDR1 KGHSH and CDR2 LQKENI. The complete variable domain, with remaining parts taken from reference TRBV18 and TRBJ2-7, reads NAGVMQNPRHLVRRRGQEARLRCSPMKGHSHVYWYRQLPEEGLKFMVYLQKENIIDESGMPKERFSAEFPKEGPSILRIQQVVRGDSAAYFCASSPSGGGREQYFGPGTRLTVT.

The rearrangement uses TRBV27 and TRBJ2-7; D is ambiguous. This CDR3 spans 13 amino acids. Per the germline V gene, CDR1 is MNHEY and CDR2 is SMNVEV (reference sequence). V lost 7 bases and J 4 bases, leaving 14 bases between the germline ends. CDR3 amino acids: CASNDFALYEQYF. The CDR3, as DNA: TGTGCCAGCAACGACTTCGCCCTTTACGAGCAGTACTTC.

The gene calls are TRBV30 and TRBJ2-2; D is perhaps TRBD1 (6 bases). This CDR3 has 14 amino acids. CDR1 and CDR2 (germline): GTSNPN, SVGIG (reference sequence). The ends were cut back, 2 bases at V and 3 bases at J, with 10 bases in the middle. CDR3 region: CAWSSGVDTGELFF. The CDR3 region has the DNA TGTGCCTGGAGTTCAGGGGTCGACACCGGGGAGCTGTTTTTT.

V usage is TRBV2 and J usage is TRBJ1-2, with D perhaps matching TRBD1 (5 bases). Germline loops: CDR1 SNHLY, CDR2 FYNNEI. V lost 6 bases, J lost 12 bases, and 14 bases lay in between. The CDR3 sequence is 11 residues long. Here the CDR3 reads CASRDIDFHTF. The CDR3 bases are TGTGCCAGCAGGGACATAGATTTCCACACCTTC.

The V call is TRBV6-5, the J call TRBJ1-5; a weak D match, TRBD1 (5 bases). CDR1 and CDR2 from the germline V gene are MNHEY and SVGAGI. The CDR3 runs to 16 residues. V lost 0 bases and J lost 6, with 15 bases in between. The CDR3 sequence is CASSYSPPGVGQPQHF. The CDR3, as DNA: TGTGCCAGCAGTTACTCCCCCCCGGGGGTGGGTCAGCCCCAGCATTTT.

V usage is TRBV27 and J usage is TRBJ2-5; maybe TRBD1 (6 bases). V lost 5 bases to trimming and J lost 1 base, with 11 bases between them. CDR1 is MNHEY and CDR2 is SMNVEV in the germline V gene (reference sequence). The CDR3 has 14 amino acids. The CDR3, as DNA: TGTGCCAGCAGTCCCCAGGACAGCCAAGAGACCCAGTACTTC. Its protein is CASSPQDSQETQYF.

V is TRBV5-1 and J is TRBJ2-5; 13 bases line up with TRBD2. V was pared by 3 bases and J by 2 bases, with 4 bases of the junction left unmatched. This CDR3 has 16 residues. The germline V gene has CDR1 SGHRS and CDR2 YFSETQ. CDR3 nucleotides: TGCGCCAGCAGCTCCCTACTAGCGGGGGGGCAAGAGACCCAGTACTTC. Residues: CASSSLLAGGQETQYF.

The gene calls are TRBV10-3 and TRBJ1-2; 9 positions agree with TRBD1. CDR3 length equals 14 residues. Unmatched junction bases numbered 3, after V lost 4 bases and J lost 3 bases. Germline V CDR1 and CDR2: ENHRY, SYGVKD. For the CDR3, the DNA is TGTGCCATCAGTGCGGGACAGGGCGACTATGGCTACACCTTC. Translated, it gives CAISAGQGDYGYTF.

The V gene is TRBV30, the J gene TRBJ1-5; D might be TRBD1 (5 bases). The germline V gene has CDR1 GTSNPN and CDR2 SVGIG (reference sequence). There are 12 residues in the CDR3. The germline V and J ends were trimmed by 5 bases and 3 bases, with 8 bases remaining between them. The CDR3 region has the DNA TGTGCCTGGGGACAAAACAATCAGCCCCAGCATTTT. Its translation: CAWGQNNQPQHF.

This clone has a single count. The CDR3 protein is CASSPPGQANYGYTF. CDR3 nucleotide sequence: TGTGCCAGCTCACCACCCGGACAGGCGAACTATGGCTACACCTTC. The rearrangement joins TRBV18 to TRBJ1-2, with 7 bases that match TRBD1. CDR1 KGHSH and CDR2 LQKENI come from the germline V gene. V shed 0 bases, J shed 2 bases, and the junction held 3 bases outside the gene matches. This CDR3 contains 15 residues. The whole variable domain, filled in from reference TRBV18 and TRBJ1-2, reads NAGVMQNPRHLVRRRGQEARLRCSPMKGHSHVYWYRQLPEEGLKFMVYLQKENIIDESGMPKERFSAEFPKEGPSILRIQQVVRGDSAAYFCASSPPGQANYGYTFGSGTRLTVV.

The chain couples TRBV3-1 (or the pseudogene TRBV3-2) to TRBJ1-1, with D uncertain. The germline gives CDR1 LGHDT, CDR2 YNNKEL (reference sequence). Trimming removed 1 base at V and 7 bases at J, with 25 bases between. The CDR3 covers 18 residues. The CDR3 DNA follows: TGTGCCAGCAGCCAAGCCCTTATAGGCGGCCGGAGCCTAATTGAAGCTTTCTTT. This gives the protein CASSQALIGGRSLIEAFF.

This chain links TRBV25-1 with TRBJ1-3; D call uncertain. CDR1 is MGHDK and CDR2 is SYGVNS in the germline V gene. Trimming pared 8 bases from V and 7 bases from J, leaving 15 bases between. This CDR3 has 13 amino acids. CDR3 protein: CASSRGNGNTIYF. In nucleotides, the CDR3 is TGTGCCAGCTCCCGGGGAAATGGGAACACCATATATTTT.

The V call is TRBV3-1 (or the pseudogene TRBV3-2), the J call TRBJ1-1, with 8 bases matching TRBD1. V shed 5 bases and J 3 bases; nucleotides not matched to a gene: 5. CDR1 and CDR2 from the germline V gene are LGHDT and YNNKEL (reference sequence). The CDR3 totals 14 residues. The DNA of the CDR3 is TGTGCCAGCAGCTACAGGGGGGCTGACACTGAAGCTTTCTTT. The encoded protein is CASSYRGADTEAFF.

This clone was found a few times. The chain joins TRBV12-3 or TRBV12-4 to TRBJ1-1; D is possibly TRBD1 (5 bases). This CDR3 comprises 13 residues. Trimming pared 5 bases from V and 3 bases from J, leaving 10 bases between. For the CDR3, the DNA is TGTGCCAGCAGTCGACTGACAGACACTGAAGCTTTCTTT. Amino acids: CASSRLTDTEAFF.

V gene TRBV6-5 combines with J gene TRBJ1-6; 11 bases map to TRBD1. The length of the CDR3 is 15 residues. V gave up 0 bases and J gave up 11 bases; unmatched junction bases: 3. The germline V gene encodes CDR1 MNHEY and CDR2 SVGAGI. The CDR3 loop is CASSYSRDRGTPLHF. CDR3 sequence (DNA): TGTGCCAGCAGTTACTCGAGGGACAGGGGGACACCCCTCCACTTT.

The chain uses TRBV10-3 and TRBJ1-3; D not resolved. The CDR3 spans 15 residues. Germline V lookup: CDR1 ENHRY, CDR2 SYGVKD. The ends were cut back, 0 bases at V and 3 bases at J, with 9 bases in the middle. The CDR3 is CAISESGSNGNTIYF. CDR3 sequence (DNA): TGTGCCATCAGTGAGTCGGGCAGTAATGGAAACACCATATATTTT.

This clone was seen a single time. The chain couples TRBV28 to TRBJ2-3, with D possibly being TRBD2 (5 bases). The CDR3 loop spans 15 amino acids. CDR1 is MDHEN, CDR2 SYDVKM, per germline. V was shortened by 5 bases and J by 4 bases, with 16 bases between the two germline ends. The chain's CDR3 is CASSPRLISADTQYF. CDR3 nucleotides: TGTGCCAGCAGTCCTCGACTAATCAGCGCAGATACGCAGTATTTT.

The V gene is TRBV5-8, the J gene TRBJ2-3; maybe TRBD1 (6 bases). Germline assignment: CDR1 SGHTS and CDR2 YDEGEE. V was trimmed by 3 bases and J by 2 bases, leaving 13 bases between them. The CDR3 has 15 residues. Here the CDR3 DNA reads TGTGCCAGCAGCTCGGGACACAGTAACACAGATACGCAGTATTTT. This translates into CASSSGHSNTDTQYF.

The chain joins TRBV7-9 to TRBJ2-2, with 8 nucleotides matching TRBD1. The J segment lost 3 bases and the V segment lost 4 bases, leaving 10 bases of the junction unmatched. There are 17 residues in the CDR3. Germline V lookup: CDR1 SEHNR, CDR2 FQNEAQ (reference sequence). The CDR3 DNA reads TGTGCCAGCAGCTCAAACAGGGGGACCCCCGACACCGGGGAGCTGTTTTTT. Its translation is CASSSNRGTPDTGELFF.

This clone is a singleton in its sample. The CDR3 region is CASSSDPGSYGYTF. CDR3 DNA: TGTGCCAGCAGCTCCGACCCAGGATCCTATGGCTACACCTTC. This chain links TRBV5-4 with TRBJ1-2; no clear D. Germline CDR1 is SGHNT and CDR2 is YYREEE (reference sequence). V was trimmed by 3 bases and J by 4 bases, leaving 13 bases between them. The CDR3 spans 14 residues.

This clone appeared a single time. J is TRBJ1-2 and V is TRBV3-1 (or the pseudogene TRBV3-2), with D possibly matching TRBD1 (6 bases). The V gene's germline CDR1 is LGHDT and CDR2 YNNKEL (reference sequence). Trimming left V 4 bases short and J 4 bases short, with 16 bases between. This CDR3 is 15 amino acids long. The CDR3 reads CASSPGEGFSYGYTF. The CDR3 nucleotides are TGTGCCAGCAGCCCAGGGGAGGGGTTTAGCTATGGCTACACCTTC.